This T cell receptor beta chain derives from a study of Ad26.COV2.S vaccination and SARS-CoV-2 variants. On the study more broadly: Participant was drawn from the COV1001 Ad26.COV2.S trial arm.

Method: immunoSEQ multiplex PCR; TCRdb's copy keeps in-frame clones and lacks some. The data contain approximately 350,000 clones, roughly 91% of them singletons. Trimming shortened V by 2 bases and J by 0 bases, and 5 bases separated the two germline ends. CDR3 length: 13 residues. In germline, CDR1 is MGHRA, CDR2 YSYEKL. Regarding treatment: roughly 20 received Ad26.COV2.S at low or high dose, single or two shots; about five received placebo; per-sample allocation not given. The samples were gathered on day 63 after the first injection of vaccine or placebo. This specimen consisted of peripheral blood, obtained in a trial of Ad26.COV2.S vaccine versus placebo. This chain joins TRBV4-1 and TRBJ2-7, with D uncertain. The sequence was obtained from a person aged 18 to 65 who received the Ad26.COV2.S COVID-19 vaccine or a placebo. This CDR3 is CASSQLRSYEQYF. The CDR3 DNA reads TGCGCCAGCAGCCAATTACGCTCCTACGAGCAGTACTTC.